A single T cell receptor beta chain is shown here with its context. Profiling relied on immunoSEQ multiplex PCR, and the TCRdb table lists in-frame clones only, not all of them. The data contain approximately 58,000 clones, approximately 80% of them seen just once; the ten biggest clones take up about two fifths. The data originate from a study of blood T cell repertoires in COVID-19. The CDR3 is made up of 18 amino acids. Germline assignment: CDR1 SGHTA and CDR2 FQGNSA. The J segment lost 6 bases and the V segment lost 1 base, leaving 6 bases of the junction unmatched. The clonotype originates from a man aged 65 to 79 with active or convalescent COVID-19. The chain combines TRBV7-2 with TRBJ2-1; 16 nucleotides line up with TRBD2. Sequenced input: peripheral blood. This chain's CDR3 is CASSLGGTSGRAGNEQFF. CDR3 sequence (DNA): TGTGCCAGCAGCTTAGGTGGGACTAGCGGGAGGGCCGGCAATGAGCAGTTCTTC.